These 23 T cell receptor beta chains were sequenced from one sample in a study of shared clonotypes between healthy human individuals. TCRdb's copy holds only in-frame clones and misses some; the assay was immunoSEQ multiplex PCR. Of about 2 million clones detected, 85% to 95% appear once; the ten largest clones hold roughly 0.13%. The sequenced sample consisted of naive CD4+ T cells sorted from blood. Subset denoted: CD45RA+ positively selected. The receptors were sampled from a man younger than 30 in good health.

This clone is a singleton in its sample. The chain uses TRBV5-6 and TRBJ1-1; 8 bases align to TRBD1. The germline gives CDR1 SGHDT, CDR2 YYEEEE. This CDR3 is built from 15 residues. The junction had 12 bases not matched to a gene; V was cut back by 0 bases and J by 11 bases. The CDR3 nucleotides read TGTGCCAGCAGCTTGGGGGACAGGCCGGGTTTTGGGGCTTTCTTT. It is translated as CASSLGDRPGFGAFF. The full variable domain, its missing parts supplied by reference TRBV5-6 and TRBJ1-1, is DAGVTQSPTHLIKTRGQQVTLRCSPKSGHDTVSWYQQALGQGPQFIFQYYEEEERQRGNFPDRFSGHQFPNYSSELNVNALLLGDSALYLCASSLGDRPGFGAFFGQGTRLTVV.

The chain is built from TRBV28 and TRBJ1-2, with TRBD1 identical over 9 bases. Losses at the gene ends were 5 bases for V and 4 bases for J; bases not matched to a gene: 8. Germline lookup yields CDR1 MDHEN and CDR2 SYDVKM. CDR3 size: 15 residues. The CDR3 region has the DNA TGTGCCAGCAGTCCCGATGTACAGGGGGCCTATGGCTACACCTTC. Translation gives CASSPDVQGAYGYTF.

The chain is built from TRBV30 and TRBJ2-5; TRBD1 agrees at 8 bases. The CDR3 runs 15 residues. With V trimmed by 2 bases and J by 4 bases, 9 bases remained unmatched. Germline V gene data show CDR1 as GTSNPN and CDR2 as SVGIG (reference sequence). Here the CDR3 DNA reads TGTGCCTGGAGTTCCAGGGGGCGCGGTAGAGAGACCCAGTACTTC. Amino acids: CAWSSRGRGRETQYF.

The CDR3 sequence is CASSLEGSSSTRGTQYF. The CDR3 nucleotides are TGTGCCAGCAGCTTAGAAGGATCTAGCTCGACGAGGGGTACGCAGTATTTT. V usage is TRBV7-8 and J usage is TRBJ2-3; either TRBD1 or TRBD2 may supply D (5 bases each). In germline, CDR1 is SGHVS, CDR2 FQNEAQ. This CDR3 is built from 17 residues. The V and J ends lost 1 base and 8 bases respectively, with 22 bases between them.

The genes are TRBV18 and TRBJ2-7; 10 nucleotides line up with TRBD1. The CDR3 loop spans 14 amino acids. The germline gives CDR1 KGHSH, CDR2 LQKENI. Trimming removed 7 bases from V and 13 bases from J; junction bases left unmatched: 16. CDR3 DNA: TGTGCCAGCTTTTCCGGGACAGGGGTAGATCATGGATACTTC. Its translation is CASFSGTGVDHGYF.

The chain uses TRBV6-4 and TRBJ1-3, with TRBD1 as a possible D gene (5 bases). This CDR3 region has 18 residues. V lost 4 bases to trimming and J lost 0 bases, with 19 bases between them. In germline, CDR1 is MRHNA, CDR2 SNTAGT. This CDR3 is CASSGRDCTPYSGNTIYF. CDR3 coding DNA: TGTGCCAGCAGTGGCCGGGACTGCACTCCGTACTCTGGAAACACCATATATTTT.

This chain links TRBV6-5 with TRBJ2-2; D gene ambiguous. This CDR3 region has 14 residues. CDR1 and CDR2 from the germline V gene are MNHEY and SVGAGI. V was trimmed by 5 bases and J by 5 bases, leaving 12 bases between them. In DNA form, the CDR3 reads TGTGCCAGCAGTCCCCGGATGCAAACCGGGGAGCTGTTTTTT. This gives the protein CASSPRMQTGELFF.

The chain is built from TRBV28 and TRBJ2-7; either TRBD1 or TRBD2 may fit D (5 bases each). CDR3 length: 16 amino acids. The germline V gene encodes CDR1 MDHEN and CDR2 SYDVKM. V lost 6 bases and J 5 bases, leaving 23 bases between the germline ends. This CDR3 reads CASSVDSLGSKNEQYF. CDR3 nucleotide sequence: TGTGCCAGCAGCGTTGACAGTCTGGGGAGTAAAAACGAGCAGTACTTC.

CDR3 sequence: CSVDCWDSSPAIIIPLHF. In DNA form, the CDR3 reads TGCAGCGTTGATTGCTGGGACAGCAGCCCAGCAATAATAATACCCCTCCACTTT. V usage is TRBV29-1 and J usage is TRBJ1-6, with TRBD1 matching 7 bases. Trimming at V came to 3 bases and at J to 12 bases, leaving 23 bases not matched to a gene. The CDR3 runs 18 residues. Germline V lookup: CDR1 SQVTM, CDR2 ANQGSEA.

This rearrangement joins TRBV6-1 to TRBJ1-2, with TRBD1 as a possible D gene (5 bases). Germline-derived CDR1 and CDR2 are MNHNS and SASEGT. The V end lost 2 bases, the J end lost 8 bases, and 21 bases lay between the germline ends. CDR3 length: 16 residues. In nucleotides, the CDR3 is TGTGCCAGCAGTGAATGGGCGGGGGTCCGGAAGATAGGCTACACCTTC. Its translation: CASSEWAGVRKIGYTF.

V usage is TRBV11-2 and J usage is TRBJ1-2; no clear D gene. Deletions cut 1 base from V and 2 bases from J, with 14 bases between. Germline V lookup: CDR1 SGHAT, CDR2 FQNNGV. CDR3 size: 16 residues. The CDR3 DNA follows: TGTGCCAGCAGCTTAGTATCAGGATTGGGGAACTATGGCTACACCTTC. It is translated as CASSLVSGLGNYGYTF.

V gene TRBV12-5 combines with J gene TRBJ1-1; D is undetermined. V was cut by 5 bases and J by 4 bases, with 17 bases left in between. Per germline, CDR1 LGHNT and CDR2 FRNRAP. The CDR3 sequence is 15 residues long. CDR3 residues: CASGSRSIPSTEAFF. CDR3 bases: TGTGCTAGTGGTAGCCGCTCGATACCGAGCACTGAAGCTTTCTTT.

The rearrangement uses TRBV18 and TRBJ1-6; 7 bases map to TRBD1. The CDR3 length is 15 residues. V was pared by 5 bases and J by 2 bases, with 3 bases of the junction left unmatched. Germline-derived CDR1 and CDR2 are KGHSH and LQKENI. CDR3 in amino acids: CASSVGQTYNSPLHF. CDR3 coding DNA: TGTGCCAGCTCAGTGGGACAGACCTATAATTCACCCCTCCACTTT.

This clone is a singleton in its sample. The chain links TRBV6-5 to TRBJ1-2; D is uncertain. Germline CDR1 reads MNHEY; CDR2 reads SVGAGI. The CDR3 spans 12 residues. Between the trimmed V and J ends, which lost 5 bases and 8 bases, there was a span of 12 bases. The CDR3 spells CASSQDLGGYTF. For the CDR3, the DNA is TGTGCCAGCAGTCAGGATTTGGGGGGCTACACCTTC.

This CDR3 reads CATEGQATYGYTF. CDR3 in DNA: TGTGCCACCGAAGGACAGGCGACCTATGGCTACACCTTC. The genes are TRBV19 and TRBJ1-2; 7 bases agree with TRBD1. This CDR3 has 13 amino acids. Per germline, CDR1 LNHDA and CDR2 SQIVND (reference sequence). Germline trimming cut 10 bases from V and 4 bases from J; bases unmatched to any gene: 9.

V usage is TRBV4-1 and J usage is TRBJ2-4; 8 positions match TRBD1. This CDR3 comprises 19 residues. CDR1 and CDR2 from the germline V gene are MGHRA and YSYEKL. The J segment lost 8 bases and the V segment lost 0 bases, leaving 18 bases of the junction unmatched. This chain's CDR3 is CASSQDPQDRDPRVYIQYF. CDR3 nucleotide sequence: TGCGCCAGCAGCCAAGACCCGCAGGACAGGGATCCCCGGGTATACATTCAGTACTTC.

The count of this clone is one. The rearrangement joins TRBV19 to TRBJ2-5; 9 bases map to TRBD2. Germline CDR1 is LNHDA and CDR2 is SQIVND (reference sequence). The junction had 7 bases not matched to a gene; V was cut back by 4 bases and J by 4 bases. The CDR3 sequence is 15 residues long. The CDR3 bases are TGTGCCAGTAGTACCTCAGCGGGAGGAGGAGAGACCCAGTACTTC. Residues: CASSTSAGGGETQYF. The entire variable domain, with the rest obtained from reference TRBV19 and TRBJ2-5, is as follows: DGGITQSPKYLFRKEGQNVTLSCEQNLNHDAMYWYRQDPGQGLRLIYYSQIVNDFQKGDIAEGYSVSREKKESFPLTVTSAQKNPTAFYLCASSTSAGGGETQYFGPGTRLLVL.

V and J are TRBV11-3 and TRBJ2-5; 9 bases are shared with TRBD1. The CDR3 extends over 16 amino acids. V shed 1 base, J shed 2 bases, and the junction held 5 bases outside the gene matches. Germline CDR1 reads SGHNT; CDR2 reads YENEEA. The CDR3 bases are TGTGCCAGCAGCTTAGGGAGACAGGGGGGACAAGAGACCCAGTACTTC. Its protein is CASSLGRQGGQETQYF. Complete variable domain (other parts from reference TRBV11-3 and TRBJ2-5): EAGVVQSPRYKIIEKKQPVAFWCNPISGHNTLYWYLQNLGQGPELLIRYENEEAVDDSQLPKDRFSAERLKGVDSTLKIQPAELGDSAVYLCASSLGRQGGQETQYFGPGTRLLVL.

V and J are TRBV10-3 and TRBJ1-3; D call uncertain. From germline, CDR1 is ENHRY and CDR2 SYGVKD. The CDR3 contains 13 residues. V shed 8 bases and J shed 4 bases, with 12 bases lying between them. As DNA, the CDR3 is TGTGCCATCGGCCCCCCAGCGGGAAACACCATATATTTT. Translation gives CAIGPPAGNTIYF.

The chain uses TRBV25-1 and TRBJ1-4, with TRBD1 identical over 9 bases. Unmatched junction bases numbered 10, after V lost 9 bases and J lost 8 bases. The CDR3 sequence is 14 residues long. CDR1 MGHDK and CDR2 SYGVNS come from the germline V gene. CDR3 DNA: TGTGCCAGTCAAAACCGGGACAGGGAGGAAAAACTGTTTTTT. Its translation: CASQNRDREEKLFF.

The genes are TRBV7-9 and TRBJ1-2; 12 bases agree with TRBD1. CDR1 is SEHNR and CDR2 is FQNEAQ in the germline V gene (reference sequence). V gave up 3 bases and J gave up 4 bases; unmatched junction bases: 6. The CDR3 spans 16 residues. CDR3 in amino acids: CASSFVGTGGFYGYTF. In DNA, the CDR3 is TGTGCCAGCAGCTTCGTTGGGACAGGGGGCTTCTATGGCTACACCTTC.

The DNA for the CDR3 is TGTGCCAGCGGCCGTGGGGTCTACTCTGGAAACACCATATATTTT. Translation: CASGRGVYSGNTIYF. The chain couples TRBV6-5 to TRBJ1-3, with D hard to call. The germline V and J ends were trimmed by 8 bases and 0 bases, with 14 bases remaining between them. The CDR3 contains 15 residues. Germline V gene sequence: CDR1 MNHEY, CDR2 SVGAGI.

This clone came up many times. This rearrangement joins TRBV7-9 to TRBJ2-7; D perhaps matches TRBD1 (6 bases). Looked up from germline, CDR1 is SEHNR and CDR2 is FQNEAQ (reference sequence). The CDR3 sequence is 14 residues long. V lost 5 bases, J lost 0 bases, and 11 bases lay in between. CDR3 sequence: CASSPEGDSYEQYF. CDR3 nucleotide sequence: TGTGCCAGCAGCCCTGAGGGGGACTCCTACGAGCAGTACTTC.